Presented here are 28 T cell receptor beta chains from one specimen sequenced in a study of cytomegalovirus exposure and HLA in healthy donors (dated by TCRdb to between 2016 and 2019). Receptors were amplified or captured by the immunoSEQ multiplex PCR assay. For the multiplex PCR, a mixture combining 60 forward primers for TCR Vbeta segments and 13 reverse primers for TCR Jbeta segments was used. TCRdb took over this immuneACCESS table, retaining in-frame rearrangements with V and J assigned. Such tables are incomplete; in checked studies, under half of the missing clones stem from an unresolved V gene, and the remainder is unexplained. In this sample the table shows over 85,000 clones, 79% of which occur a single time. Around 6.6% of the sample comes from the top ten. The sequenced sample consisted of PBMCs. These TCRs come from a man aged 25 to 45 in good health and CMV-seropositive.

This sequence joins TRBV4-1 and TRBJ2-3; D unresolved. Trimming removed 5 bases at V and 1 base at J, with 16 bases between. Germline V lookup: CDR1 MGHRA, CDR2 YSYEKL. The CDR3 is 16 amino acids. The CDR3 protein is CASSGRSNVGTDTQYF. CDR3 DNA sequence: TGCGCCAGCAGCGGAAGGAGTAATGTCGGCACAGATACGCAGTATTTT.

The chain couples TRBV5-1 to TRBJ2-2; 9 bases are a match to TRBD1. The length of the CDR3 is 15 residues. After removal of 6 bases from V and 1 base from J, the junction contained 4 bases not matched to a gene. The germline V gene encodes CDR1 SGHRS and CDR2 YFSETQ. CDR3 sequence reads: CASTGTGQNTGELFF. CDR3 sequence (DNA): TGCGCCAGCACGGGGACAGGGCAGAACACCGGGGAGCTGTTTTTT.

This clone was observed at least ten times. The V gene is TRBV30, the J gene TRBJ1-4; D possibly corresponds to TRBD1 (5 bases). Germline V gene data show CDR1 as GTSNPN and CDR2 as SVGIG (reference sequence). This CDR3 region has 13 residues. V was shortened by 6 bases and J by 7 bases, with 15 bases between the two germline ends. CDR3 sequence: CACVREGTEKLFF. The CDR3 DNA sequence: TGTGCCTGTGTCAGGGAGGGAACTGAAAAACTGTTTTTT.

The chain carries TRBV27 and TRBJ1-5; D possibly corresponds to TRBD1 (5 bases). Germline V gene lookup returns CDR1 MNHEY and CDR2 SMNVEV (reference sequence). Trimming cost V 6 bases and J 0 bases, with 9 bases left between them. The CDR3 runs 14 residues. This CDR3 is CASSPRASNQPQHF. In DNA, the CDR3 is TGTGCCAGCAGCCCCAGGGCTAGCAATCAGCCCCAGCATTTT.

V and J are TRBV4-2 and TRBJ2-2; 9 bases match TRBD2. V shed 1 base, J shed 7 bases, and the junction held 4 bases outside the gene matches. Germline V lookup: CDR1 LGHNA, CDR2 YNFKEQ. This CDR3 is 15 amino acids long. CDR3 amino acids: CASSQGGLANGELFF. The DNA for the CDR3 is TGTGCCAGCAGCCAAGGTGGACTAGCGAACGGGGAGCTGTTTTTT.

V and J are TRBV6-5 and TRBJ2-5; 8 nucleotides align to TRBD2. Per the germline V gene, CDR1 is MNHEY and CDR2 is SVGAGI. V lost 6 bases to trimming and J lost 3 bases; unmatched junction nucleotides: 9. The CDR3 is 15 amino acids. CDR3 region: CASRSPGLGKETQYF. CDR3 sequence (DNA): TGTGCCAGCAGATCACCGGGACTAGGAAAAGAGACCCAGTACTTC.

In regard to this clone: The germline gene is not matched at one end of the junction; a read error may be the cause. Other DNA sequences within the sample encode an identical CDR3. The chain carries TRBV5-8 and TRBJ1-6; D possibly corresponds to TRBD1 (5 bases). The CDR3 runs to 14 residues. The germline V gene encodes CDR1 SGHTS and CDR2 YDEGEE. Here the CDR3 reads CASSLGEGNSPLHF. Here the CDR3 DNA reads TGCGCCAGCAGCTTGGGGGAGGGTAATTCACCCCTCCACTTT.

J is TRBJ2-1 and V is TRBV2, with D perhaps TRBD1 (6 bases). CDR3 size: 15 residues. In germline, CDR1 is SNHLY, CDR2 FYNNEI. The ends were cut back, 4 bases at V and 2 bases at J, with 12 bases in the middle. CDR3 sequence: CASSGNRVPYNEQFF. CDR3 DNA: TGTGCCAGCAGTGGTAACAGGGTCCCCTACAATGAGCAGTTCTTC.

CDR3 nucleotides: TGCGCCAGCAGCCAAGGGCAGGCCAGCTCCTACGAGCAGTACTTC. Its protein is CASSQGQASSYEQYF. This chain joins TRBV4-1 and TRBJ2-7; no firm D call. Trimming left V 1 base short and J 0 bases short, with 10 bases between. This CDR3 has 15 residues. CDR1 and CDR2 from the germline V gene are MGHRA and YSYEKL.

The chain carries TRBV11-1 and TRBJ2-7, with a tentative D call TRBD2 (7 bases). V lost 5 bases, J lost 0 bases, and 17 bases lay in between. Looked up from germline, CDR1 is SGHAT and CDR2 is FQDESV (reference sequence). This CDR3 has 16 residues. CDR3 in amino acids: CASSTLRGPNSYEQYF. Written as DNA, the CDR3 is TGTGCCAGCAGCACACTGCGGGGGCCCAACTCCTACGAGCAGTACTTC.

Only a few counts were recorded for this clone. The V call is TRBV6-1, the J call TRBJ2-3; a possible D gene is TRBD1 (5 bases). V was trimmed by 7 bases and J by 1 base, leaving 12 bases between them. Germline-derived CDR1 and CDR2 are MNHNS and SASEGT. The CDR3 spans 14 residues. CDR3 in amino acids: CASMRQGGTDTQYF. In DNA form, the CDR3 reads TGTGCCAGCATGAGGCAGGGTGGCACAGATACGCAGTATTTT.

This clone was seen only a few times. This rearrangement joins TRBV21-1 to TRBJ2-7; TRBD2 is taken as the D call from the table, unchecked against the DNA. TRBV21-1 is classified as a pseudogene. CDR3 length: 15 amino acids. In DNA, the CDR3 is TGTGCCAGCAGCGAAGTGAGGATGGTGGACTACGAGCAGTACTTC. It codes for CASSEVRMVDYEQYF.

This clone was seen only a few times. The chain has TRBV13 and TRBJ1-5, with D perhaps matching TRBD1 (5 bases). The CDR3 has 15 residues. Trimming removed 0 bases from V and 1 base from J, with 7 bases in between. CDR1 and CDR2 (germline): PRHDT, FYEKMQ (reference sequence). CDR3: CASSLGGGSNQPQHF. The DNA for the CDR3 is TGTGCCAGCAGCTTAGGTGGGGGGAGCAATCAGCCCCAGCATTTT. Looking up the rest from reference TRBV13 and TRBJ1-5 gives the full variable domain: AAGVIQSPRHLIKEKRETATLKCYPIPRHDTVYWYQQGPGQDPQFLISFYEKMQSDKGSIPDRFSAQQFSDYHSELNMSSLELGDSALYFCASSLGGGSNQPQHFGDGTRLSIL.

The J gene is TRBJ1-2, the V gene TRBV7-9, with D maybe TRBD1 (6 bases). V was clipped by 4 bases and J by 4 bases, with 19 bases between them. CDR3 length equals 16 residues. Germline CDR1 and CDR2: SEHNR and FQNEAQ (reference sequence). The DNA of the CDR3 is TGTGCCAGCAGCTCCCATCTTGGACAGACAATCTATGGCTACACCTTC. Encoded protein: CASSSHLGQTIYGYTF.

The chain links TRBV5-8 to TRBJ2-1; 7 bases match TRBD2. J was trimmed by 7 bases and V by 4 bases; bases with no gene match: 11. Per the germline V gene, CDR1 is SGHTS and CDR2 is YDEGEE. The CDR3 is made up of 15 amino acids. CDR3 region: CASSTGEGSRNEQFF. The CDR3 DNA sequence: TGTGCCAGCAGCACCGGGGAGGGGAGTAGGAATGAGCAGTTCTTC. The variable domain in full, with the rest retrieved from reference TRBV5-8 and TRBJ2-1, is EAGVTQSPTHLIKTRGQQATLRCSPISGHTSVYWYQQALGLGLQFLLWYDEGEERNRGNFPPRFSGRQFPNYSSELNVNALELEDSALYLCASSTGEGSRNEQFFGPGTRLTVL.

The chain links TRBV27 to TRBJ2-1; D is ambiguous. CDR3 size: 15 residues. Trimming shortened V by 3 bases and J by 0 bases, and 9 bases separated the two germline ends. Per germline, CDR1 MNHEY and CDR2 SMNVEV (reference sequence). The CDR3, as DNA: TGTGCCAGCAGTTTCGAATCTAGCTCCTACAATGAGCAGTTCTTC. Residues: CASSFESSSYNEQFF.

The chain links TRBV19 to TRBJ1-1; 7 bases align to TRBD1. The V gene end was trimmed by 4 bases and the J gene end by 4 bases; junction bases not matched to a gene: 15. The CDR3 covers 17 residues. Germline values: CDR1 LNHDA, CDR2 SQIVND (reference sequence). Here the CDR3 reads CASSTSRTGTSATEAFF. The CDR3, as DNA: TGTGCCAGTAGTACGAGCCGGACAGGAACCTCTGCCACTGAAGCTTTCTTT.

The V gene is TRBV18, the J gene TRBJ1-5; D unclear. The CDR3 totals 14 residues. Germline V gives CDR1 KGHSH, CDR2 LQKENI. V was cut by 2 bases and J by 0 bases, with 5 bases left in between. CDR3 in amino acids: CASSPFSSNQPQHF. The CDR3, as DNA: TGTGCCAGCTCACCATTCAGTAGCAATCAGCCCCAGCATTTT.

The CDR3, as DNA: TGTGCCAGCAGTCGGCGACAGGCGACAGATACGCAGTATTTT. Translation: CASSRRQATDTQYF. The chain recombines TRBV6-5 with TRBJ2-3; D is perhaps TRBD1 (6 bases). V was trimmed by 5 bases and J by 3 bases, leaving 12 bases between them. The germline V gene encodes CDR1 MNHEY and CDR2 SVGAGI. This CDR3 contains 14 residues.

The chain combines TRBV2 with TRBJ2-3; tentative D call: TRBD2 (6 bases). Deletions cut 6 bases from V and 14 bases from J, with 15 bases between. Germline V gene data show CDR1 as SNHLY and CDR2 as FYNNEI. This CDR3 is 11 amino acids long. The CDR3 region is CASRGLPGAYF. CDR3 DNA: TGTGCCAGCAGAGGCCTGCCGGGAGCGTATTTT.

The rearrangement links TRBV7-6 to TRBJ2-2, with D perhaps matching TRBD2 (5 bases). The CDR3 spans 14 residues. Germline values: CDR1 SGHVS, CDR2 FNYEAQ. The V end was cut by 2 bases, the J end by 2 bases, with 6 bases between. CDR3 region: CASSLTGNTGELFF. The CDR3, as DNA: TGTGCCAGCAGCTTAACGGGAAACACCGGGGAGCTGTTTTTT.

The V gene is TRBV7-8, the J gene TRBJ2-1, with 7 bases that match TRBD2. The V gene's germline CDR1 is SGHVS and CDR2 FQNEAQ. The CDR3 is 15 residues long. With V trimmed by 2 bases and J by 3 bases, 4 bases remained unmatched. The CDR3 DNA follows: TGTGCCAGCAGCTTACCAGGGAGGGACTACAATGAGCAGTTCTTC. It translates to CASSLPGRDYNEQFF.

J is TRBJ2-3 and V is TRBV27, with D unclear. The CDR3 runs 13 residues. The germline CDR1 and CDR2 sequences are MNHEY and SMNVEV (reference sequence). Trimming stripped 5 bases from V and 0 bases from J, with 6 bases between. The CDR3 DNA reads TGTGCCAGCAGTCACACAAGCACAGATACGCAGTATTTT. Protein product: CASSHTSTDTQYF.

The genes are TRBV7-2 and TRBJ2-3, with 9 bases identical to TRBD2. The V gene's germline CDR1 is SGHTA and CDR2 FQGNSA. There are 14 residues in the CDR3. V lost 11 bases, J lost 0 bases, and 6 bases stayed unmatched. The CDR3 DNA sequence: TGTGCCGGGCCTGGGACTAGCAGCACAGATACGCAGTATTTT. This encodes CAGPGTSSTDTQYF.

CDR3 residues: CASKDRVIPNGYTF. The CDR3, as DNA: TGTGCCAGCAAAGACAGGGTGATCCCGAATGGCTACACCTTC. This rearrangement joins TRBV19 to TRBJ1-2; 7 bases map to TRBD1. Germline V gene lookup returns CDR1 LNHDA and CDR2 SQIVND (reference sequence). Unmatched junction bases numbered 13, after V lost 9 bases and J lost 6 bases. There are 14 residues in the CDR3.

The chain uses TRBV7-6 and TRBJ2-2; D may be TRBD2 (5 bases). Germline V gene sequence: CDR1 SGHVS, CDR2 FNYEAQ. The V and J ends lost 3 bases and 2 bases respectively, with 10 bases between them. The CDR3 consists of 15 residues. The CDR3 DNA reads as TGTGCCAGCAGCTTGGAACGGGGAAACACCGGGGAGCTGTTTTTT. Its protein is CASSLERGNTGELFF. Complete variable domain (other parts from reference TRBV7-6 and TRBJ2-2): GAGVSQSPRYKVTKRGQDVALRCDPISGHVSLYWYRQALGQGPEFLTYFNYEAQQDKSGLPNDRFSAERPEGSISTLTIQRTEQRDSAMYRCASSLERGNTGELFFGEGSRLTVL.

The rearrangement uses TRBV2 and TRBJ2-2, with 9 positions matching TRBD1. This CDR3 is 16 amino acids long. V was clipped by 5 bases and J by 4 bases; unmatched bases: 8. Germline loops: CDR1 SNHLY, CDR2 FYNNEI. As DNA, the CDR3 is TGTGCCAGCAGTCTAGAGCGGGACAGGGCCACCGGGGAGCTGTTTTTT. Protein product: CASSLERDRATGELFF.

V gene TRBV29-1 combines with J gene TRBJ1-1; 7 bases agree with TRBD1. The CDR3 is 13 amino acids. The germline CDR1 and CDR2 sequences are SQVTM and ANQGSEA. J gave up 0 bases and V 5 bases, and 3 bases lay outside the gene matches. DNA for the CDR3: TGCAGCGTTACCGGGACAGTGAACACTGAAGCTTTCTTT. Protein: CSVTGTVNTEAFF.